The clone carrying this T cell receptor beta chain has only one observation. Its specificity is unknown. The deep-level immunoSEQ assay was used. Data came from immunoSEQ multiplex PCR; TCRdb stores just in-frame clones and leaves some out. The profile shows more than 1.2 million clones, 98% to 99% of them singletons. This CDR3 spans 15 amino acids. CDR1 is SGDLS, CDR2 YYNGEE, per germline. J lost 1 base, V lost 4 bases, and 6 bases had no gene match. These data are taken from a study of shared clonotypes between healthy human individuals. Findings and limits, study-wide: As a rule, naive subsets had a larger estimated richness than memory subsets. Among donors, sharing of clonotypes was expected to be affected by sequencing depth.

The sequence derives from a young man in good health. V gene TRBV9 combines with J gene TRBJ2-3; TRBD1 matches 7 bases. The sequenced sample was naive CD4+ T cells sorted from blood. Subset indicated: CD45RA+ positively selected. As DNA, the CDR3 is TGTGCCAGCAGCCTTAGAAGGGGGCGCACAGATACGCAGTATTTT. It codes for CASSLRRGRTDTQYF.